A single sample gave rise to the 31 T cell receptor beta chains below, sequenced in a study of blood T cell repertoires in COVID-19. Here immunoSEQ multiplex PCR was the method, and the copy in TCRdb shows in-frame clones only, minus some. The profile shows roughly 110,000 clones, approximately 88% of them singletons. The material sequenced was peripheral blood. These receptors originate from an older woman with acute or convalescent COVID-19.

This clone was seen just once. V gene TRBV12-3 or TRBV12-4 combines with J gene TRBJ1-4; D gene ambiguous. The length of the CDR3 is 11 residues. Trimming removed 6 bases from V and 8 bases from J, with 7 bases in between. CDR3 sequence (DNA): TGTGCCAGCAGCAAGACAGAAAAACTGTTTTTT. It encodes CASSKTEKLFF.

The chain has TRBV5-8 and TRBJ1-6; D not resolved. The V end lost 2 bases, the J end lost 10 bases, and 16 bases lay between the germline ends. The CDR3 covers 15 residues. Germline lookup yields CDR1 SGHTS and CDR2 YDEGEE. The CDR3 DNA sequence: TGTGCCAGCAGCTTTTTGCGAGACGCAGGATCACCCCTCCACTTT. As protein: CASSFLRDAGSPLHF. Full variable domain (rest looked up from reference TRBV5-8 and TRBJ1-6): EAGVTQSPTHLIKTRGQQATLRCSPISGHTSVYWYQQALGLGLQFLLWYDEGEERNRGNFPPRFSGRQFPNYSSELNVNALELEDSALYLCASSFLRDAGSPLHFGNGTRLTVT.

This rearrangement joins TRBV7-8 to TRBJ2-7; 11 bases line up with TRBD1. There are 15 residues in the CDR3. Per the germline V gene, CDR1 is SGHVS and CDR2 is FQNEAQ. Trimming took 5 bases from V and 3 from J; bases not matched to a gene: 6. The CDR3 reads CASSTGTGGNYEQYF. The CDR3 coding sequence is TGTGCCAGCAGCACCGGGACAGGGGGAAACTACGAGCAGTACTTC.

The chain uses TRBV2 and TRBJ1-1; no reliable D call. The V gene lost 1 base and the J gene lost 7 bases, with 4 bases spanning the gap. CDR1 is SNHLY and CDR2 is FYNNEI in the germline V gene. The CDR3 is 11 amino acids. CDR3 nucleotides: TGTGCCAGCAGTGAAGTCTTTGAAGCTTTCTTT. Protein product: CASSEVFEAFF.

The chain links TRBV6-1 to TRBJ1-2; D gene uncertain. V was trimmed by 0 bases and J by 8 bases, leaving 10 bases between them. CDR3 length equals 13 residues. Germline V gene sequence: CDR1 MNHNS, CDR2 SASEGT. CDR3 bases: TGTGCCAGCAGTGAAGCCCCCCTCCGGGGCTACACCTTC. This sequence encodes CASSEAPLRGYTF.

The chain joins TRBV6-5 to TRBJ2-2; TRBD1 matches at 8 bases. This CDR3 comprises 15 residues. From germline, CDR1 is MNHEY and CDR2 SVGAGI. The V and J ends lost 6 bases and 4 bases, in that order; junction bases with no gene match: 7. CDR3 coding DNA: TGTGCCAGCAGCCTCGGCAGGGGGCGCACCGGGGAGCTGTTTTTT. Amino acids: CASSLGRGRTGELFF.

This clone appeared once. Here the CDR3 DNA reads TGCGCCAGCAGCTTTGGGACAGACCAAGAGACCCAGTACTTC. Amino acid sequence: CASSFGTDQETQYF. The chain recombines TRBV5-1 with TRBJ2-5; 7 bases map to TRBD1. This CDR3 contains 14 residues. Losses at the gene ends were 2 bases for V and 0 bases for J; bases not matched to a gene: 1. Germline V gives CDR1 SGHRS, CDR2 YFSETQ.

V usage is TRBV6-5 and J usage is TRBJ1-2, with 7 bases lining up with TRBD1. Germline loops: CDR1 MNHEY, CDR2 SVGAGI. This CDR3 spans 14 amino acids. V lost 5 bases, J lost 4 bases, and 7 bases stayed unmatched. In DNA form, the CDR3 reads TGTGCCAGCAGTAGGCAGGGGGATTCCTATGGCTACACCTTC. It translates to CASSRQGDSYGYTF.

The V call is TRBV7-8, the J call TRBJ2-7, with 11 bases identical to TRBD1. CDR3 size: 15 residues. V shed 6 bases, J shed 2 bases, and the junction held 6 bases outside the gene matches. Germline CDR1 SGHVS, CDR2 FQNEAQ. CDR3 protein: CASSNWGQGAYEQYF. Here the CDR3 DNA reads TGTGCCAGCAGTAACTGGGGACAGGGGGCCTACGAGCAGTACTTC.

The rearrangement joins TRBV7-6 to TRBJ2-7; perhaps TRBD2 as D (5 bases). Trimming took off 1 base at V and 2 bases at J, with 12 bases between the two ends. The germline gives CDR1 SGHVS, CDR2 FNYEAQ. This CDR3 has 15 amino acids. CDR3 sequence: CASSLGAGSPYEQYF. The CDR3 bases are TGTGCCAGCAGCTTAGGGGCGGGCAGCCCCTACGAGCAGTACTTC.

The chain carries TRBV3-1 (or the pseudogene TRBV3-2) and TRBJ2-7; 11 bases align to TRBD2. The CDR3 runs to 16 residues. With V trimmed by 0 bases and J by 4 bases, 5 bases remained unmatched. Per germline, CDR1 LGHDT and CDR2 YNNKEL (reference sequence). In DNA form, the CDR3 reads TGTGCCAGCAGCCAAGACCTAGCGGGAGGAAATTACGAGCAGTACTTC. As protein: CASSQDLAGGNYEQYF.

The chain is built from TRBV11-1 and TRBJ2-5, with D possibly matching TRBD1 (6 bases). V lost 4 bases to trimming and J lost 1 base, with 7 bases between them. The CDR3 spans 13 residues. Germline-derived CDR1 and CDR2 are SGHAT and FQDESV (reference sequence). CDR3 nucleotides: TGTGCCAGCAGCTGGACAGCCCAAGAGACCCAGTACTTC. Translation gives CASSWTAQETQYF.

The chain carries TRBV7-3 and TRBJ2-1, with 9 bases fitting TRBD1. The CDR3 length is 14 residues. Germline CDR1 and CDR2: SGHTA and FQGTGA. V trimming: 4 bases; J trimming: 9 bases; junction bases outside the gene matches: 7. In DNA form, the CDR3 reads TGTGCCAGCAGCTCGACCTCGACAGGGGGTGAGCAGTTCTTC. Amino acid sequence: CASSSTSTGGEQFF.

This clone was observed a few times. The rearrangement uses TRBV11-3 and TRBJ2-1; D gene unclear. CDR3 length: 12 residues. V was trimmed by 5 bases and J by 9 bases, leaving 11 bases between them. Germline CDR1 and CDR2: SGHNT and YENEEA. For the CDR3, the DNA is TGTGCCAGCAGCATTAGTAGAGGTGAGCAGTTCTTC. Amino acids: CASSISRGEQFF.

This clone was detected a few times. J is TRBJ2-2 and V is TRBV5-1, with D possibly matching TRBD1 (5 bases). Germline V lookup: CDR1 SGHRS, CDR2 YFSETQ. Trimming cost V 4 bases and J 0 bases, with 22 bases left between them. The CDR3 runs to 19 residues. This chain's CDR3 is CASSLVFRQTLANTGELFF. CDR3 DNA: TGCGCCAGCAGCCTAGTATTCCGACAGACACTCGCGAACACCGGGGAGCTGTTTTTT.

The CDR3 bases are TGTGCCAGCAGTGAGGGGGGGACCTACAATGAGCAGTTCTTC. Translated: CASSEGGTYNEQFF. J is TRBJ2-1 and V is TRBV6-1; TRBD2 matches 7 bases. The CDR3 length is 14 residues. Unmatched junction bases numbered 1, after V lost 3 bases and J lost 2 bases. CDR1 is MNHNS and CDR2 is SASEGT in the germline V gene.

CDR3 sequence (DNA): TGTGCCAGTAGTATAGATGGACTAGCGGGGGACACCGGGGAGCTGTTTTTT. Residues: CASSIDGLAGDTGELFF. This chain uses TRBV19 with TRBJ2-2; 13 bases are a match to TRBD2. V was clipped by 0 bases and J by 3 bases; unmatched bases: 1. From germline, CDR1 is LNHDA and CDR2 SQIVND (reference sequence). This CDR3 has 17 amino acids.

The V gene is TRBV25-1, the J gene TRBJ1-3; 7 nucleotides line up with TRBD1. V lost 0 bases, J lost 0 bases, and 2 bases stayed unmatched. Germline CDR1 reads MGHDK; CDR2 reads SYGVNS. This CDR3 contains 16 residues. CDR3 region: CASSEYPGGSGNTIYF. The DNA of the CDR3 is TGTGCCAGCAGTGAATACCCAGGGGGCTCTGGAAACACCATATATTTT.

J is TRBJ1-3 and V is TRBV2; weak D call: TRBD1 (5 bases). The CDR3 sequence is 14 residues long. The V end was cut by 7 bases, the J end by 0 bases, with 10 bases between. In germline, CDR1 is SNHLY, CDR2 FYNNEI. The CDR3 nucleotides read TGTGCCAGCATTAAGGACAACTCTGGAAACACCATATATTTT. The encoded protein is CASIKDNSGNTIYF.

V is TRBV5-4 and J is TRBJ2-1, with 8 nucleotides matching TRBD2. The CDR3 length is 15 residues. CDR1 is SGHNT, CDR2 YYREEE, per germline (reference sequence). The J segment lost 7 bases and the V segment lost 2 bases, leaving 8 bases of the junction unmatched. CDR3: CASSFQRGSRNEQFF. The DNA of the CDR3 is TGTGCCAGCAGCTTCCAGCGGGGGTCGAGGAATGAGCAGTTCTTC.

This sequence joins TRBV11-2 and TRBJ2-7, with D possibly TRBD1 on 6 matching bases. Trimming removed 4 bases from V and 2 bases from J, with 12 bases in between. This CDR3 region has 14 residues. Germline V gene sequence: CDR1 SGHAT, CDR2 FQNNGV. This CDR3 is CASSYTGTTYEQYF. The DNA of the CDR3 is TGTGCCAGCAGCTATACAGGGACAACCTACGAGCAGTACTTC.

The J gene is TRBJ1-1, the V gene TRBV11-2; D ambiguous. V was cut by 2 bases and J by 6 bases, with 10 bases left in between. This CDR3 is 13 amino acids long. CDR1 SGHAT and CDR2 FQNNGV come from the germline V gene. CDR3 in amino acids: CASSLYNQAEAFF. In DNA form, the CDR3 reads TGTGCCAGCAGCTTATATAACCAGGCTGAAGCTTTCTTT.

The rearrangement uses TRBV19 and TRBJ2-4, with D possibly matching TRBD1 (5 bases). Germline V gene lookup returns CDR1 LNHDA and CDR2 SQIVND (reference sequence). This CDR3 has 17 amino acids. V was clipped by 0 bases and J by 8 bases, with 20 bases between them. CDR3 nucleotides: TGTGCCAGTAGTATAGAAGGACAAGTGGGTCGGTTCGACATTCAGTACTTC. It specifies CASSIEGQVGRFDIQYF.

The rearrangement uses TRBV25-1 and TRBJ2-3; D remains unclear. The CDR3 has 14 amino acids. V lost 4 bases and J lost 0, with 8 bases in between. CDR1 and CDR2 (germline): MGHDK, SYGVNS. CDR3: CASSGSTSTDTQYF. In DNA form, the CDR3 reads TGTGCCAGCAGTGGGTCTACTAGCACAGATACGCAGTATTTT.

The chain joins TRBV19 to TRBJ1-1; 8 nucleotides align to TRBD1. The CDR3 spans 14 residues. CDR1 is LNHDA and CDR2 is SQIVND in the germline V gene (reference sequence). The V and J ends lost 6 bases and 2 bases, in that order; junction bases with no gene match: 5. Here the CDR3 reads CASSTQGGNTEAFF. CDR3 in DNA: TGTGCCAGTAGCACACAGGGGGGAAACACTGAAGCTTTCTTT.

This clone appeared a few times. The rearrangement links TRBV6-5 to TRBJ1-2; TRBD1 might be the D (5 bases). Trimming shortened V by 4 bases and J by 8 bases, and 14 bases separated the two germline ends. The CDR3 extends over 13 amino acids. The germline CDR1 and CDR2 sequences are MNHEY and SVGAGI. In DNA form, the CDR3 reads TGTGCCAGCAGTTCTGGGGCTCGCGGAGGCTACACCTTC. Translating it yields CASSSGARGGYTF.

As concerns this clone: The same CDR3 also results from other DNA sequences found in this sample. The rearrangement links TRBV2 to TRBJ1-2; the match to TRBD1 covers 10 bases. The V gene's germline CDR1 is SNHLY and CDR2 FYNNEI. J was trimmed by 4 bases and V by 4 bases; bases with no gene match: 3. The CDR3 has 14 residues. The chain's CDR3 is CASSGGQGGYGYTF. The CDR3 DNA sequence: TGTGCCAGCAGTGGCGGACAGGGGGGCTATGGCTACACCTTC.

The genes are TRBV5-4 and TRBJ2-2; TRBD1 agrees at 7 bases. The CDR3 contains 14 residues. V lost 7 bases, J lost 0 bases, and 3 bases stayed unmatched. The germline gives CDR1 SGHNT, CDR2 YYREEE (reference sequence). CDR3 residues: CASRQGANTGELFF. In DNA, the CDR3 is TGTGCCAGCCGCCAGGGGGCGAACACCGGGGAGCTGTTTTTT.

The chain employs TRBV5-1 and TRBJ2-7; 8 nucleotides align to TRBD2. The V gene's germline CDR1 is SGHRS and CDR2 YFSETQ. The CDR3 is 18 amino acids. After removal of 3 bases from V and 3 bases from J, the junction contained 17 bases not matched to a gene. CDR3 nucleotide sequence: TGCGCCAGCAGCTCGAAGGGGTCAACTAGCGGATACTTCTACGAGCAGTACTTC. Its translation: CASSSKGSTSGYFYEQYF.

This sequence joins TRBV7-6 and TRBJ2-7; 12 bases agree with TRBD1. This CDR3 has 15 residues. The germline V gene encodes CDR1 SGHVS and CDR2 FNYEAQ. Trimming cost V 5 bases and J 1 base; bases outside gene matches: 3. The CDR3 bases are TGTGCCAGCAGCCAGGGACAGGGGGCTTCCTACGAGCAGTACTTC. Its protein is CASSQGQGASYEQYF.

The CDR3 bases are TGTGCCAGCAGCCAAGGGGCAGTTTCCTACGAGCAGTACTTC. It is translated as CASSQGAVSYEQYF. The chain links TRBV3-1 (or the pseudogene TRBV3-2) to TRBJ2-7; D not certain. CDR3 length equals 14 residues. V lost 1 base and J 1 base, leaving 8 bases between the germline ends. Germline V CDR1 and CDR2: LGHDT, YNNKEL (reference sequence).